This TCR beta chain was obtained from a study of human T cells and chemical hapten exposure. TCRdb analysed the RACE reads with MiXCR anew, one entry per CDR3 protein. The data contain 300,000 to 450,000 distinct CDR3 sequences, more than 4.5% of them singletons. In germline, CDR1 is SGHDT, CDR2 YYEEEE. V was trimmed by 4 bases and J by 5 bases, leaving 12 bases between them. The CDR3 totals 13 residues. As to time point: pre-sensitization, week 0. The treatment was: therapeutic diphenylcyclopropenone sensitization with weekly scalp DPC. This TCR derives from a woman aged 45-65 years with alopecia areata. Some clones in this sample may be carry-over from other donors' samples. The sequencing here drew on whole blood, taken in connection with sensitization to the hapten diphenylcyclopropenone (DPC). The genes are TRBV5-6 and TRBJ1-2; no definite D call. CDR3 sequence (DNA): TGTGCCAGCAGCCTAAAAACGACTTATGGCTACACCTTC. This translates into CASSLKTTYGYTF.